The following is a TCR beta chain sequence with its context. From blood CD8+ and CD4+ T cells, the TCR beta chain was sequenced. The sample belongs to a study of CD8 T cells in Susac syndrome. Random hexamers were used to reverse transcribe the RNA input (about 0.45 to 1 ug). Multiplex immunoSEQ PCR targeted 54 Vbeta and 13 Jbeta TCR beta segments. TCRdb re-analysed the immunoSEQ multiplex PCR reads in MiXCR, keeping a single row per CDR3 protein. The data hold about 130,000 distinct CDR3 sequences, with approximately 79% observed a single time. Trimming took off 9 bases at V and 1 base at J, with 9 bases between the two ends. CDR3 length: 12 residues. Germline V gives CDR1 SNHLY, CDR2 FYNNEI.

The receptor comes from a human donor with multiple sclerosis. The sample was CD8+ T cells from PBMCs. This chain joins TRBV2 and TRBJ1-1, with D hard to call. The CDR3 coding sequence is TGTGCCAGAGGGTTACCGAACACTGAAGCTTTCTTT. Its translation is CARGLPNTEAFF.